This T cell receptor (beta chain) originates from a study of blood T cell repertoires in COVID-19. Across the study: COVID-19 samples from acute and convalescent phases originated in the United States, Italy and Spain. The cDNA or gDNA used as material had been derived from T cells, B-cell-depleted T cells, or PBMCs.

The J segment lost 6 bases and the V segment lost 1 base, leaving 11 bases of the junction unmatched. Looked up from germline, CDR1 is LGHDT and CDR2 is YNNKEL (reference sequence). The CDR3 has 16 residues. This clone was picked up one time. Per the study methods: Reference gene primer amplification gave estimated nucleated cell counts. Assay: immunoSEQ multiplex PCR; the TCRdb copy retains only in-frame clones and omits some. The V and J calls and clone size were taken over from that table, and D and trimming were inferred from the DNA. The data contain fewer than 180,000 clones, about 90% of them singletons.

The specimen sequenced was peripheral blood. V gene TRBV3-1 (or the pseudogene TRBV3-2) combines with J gene TRBJ1-2; 7 bases line up with TRBD1. This clonotype was obtained from a woman in her sixties with active or convalescent COVID-19. Written as DNA, the CDR3 is TGTGCCAGCAGCCAAGGCCCCGCGCCAGGGGGAAATGGCTACACCTTC. Its translation is CASSQGPAPGGNGYTF.